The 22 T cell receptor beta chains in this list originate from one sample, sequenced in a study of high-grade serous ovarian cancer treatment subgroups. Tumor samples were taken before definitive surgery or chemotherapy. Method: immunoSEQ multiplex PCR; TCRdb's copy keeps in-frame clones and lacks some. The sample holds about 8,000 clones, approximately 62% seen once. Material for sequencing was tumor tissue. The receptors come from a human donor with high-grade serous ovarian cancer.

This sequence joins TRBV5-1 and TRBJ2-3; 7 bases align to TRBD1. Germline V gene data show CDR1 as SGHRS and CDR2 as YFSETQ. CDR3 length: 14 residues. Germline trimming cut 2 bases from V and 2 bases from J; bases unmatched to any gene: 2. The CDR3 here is CASSFGTVTDTQYF. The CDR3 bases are TGCGCCAGCAGCTTTGGGACAGTCACAGATACGCAGTATTTT.

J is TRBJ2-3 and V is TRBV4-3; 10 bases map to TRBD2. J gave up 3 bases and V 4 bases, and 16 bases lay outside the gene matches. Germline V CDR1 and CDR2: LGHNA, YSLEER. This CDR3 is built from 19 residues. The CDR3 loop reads CASSRGGKLAGRRTDTQYF. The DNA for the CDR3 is TGCGCCAGCAGCCGAGGGGGGAAACTAGCGGGGAGACGGACAGATACGCAGTATTTT.

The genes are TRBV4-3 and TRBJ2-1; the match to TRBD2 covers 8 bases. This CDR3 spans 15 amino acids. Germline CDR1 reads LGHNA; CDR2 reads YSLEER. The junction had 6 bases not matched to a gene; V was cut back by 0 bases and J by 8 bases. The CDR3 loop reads CASSQDPGGPDEQFF. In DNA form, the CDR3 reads TGCGCCAGCAGCCAAGATCCGGGAGGGCCAGATGAGCAGTTCTTC.

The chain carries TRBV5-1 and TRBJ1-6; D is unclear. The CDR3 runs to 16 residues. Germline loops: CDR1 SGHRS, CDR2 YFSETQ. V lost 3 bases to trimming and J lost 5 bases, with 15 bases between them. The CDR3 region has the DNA TGCGCCAGCAGCTCGCTGGGGTCGGAGAATAATTCACCCCTCCACTTT. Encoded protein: CASSSLGSENNSPLHF.

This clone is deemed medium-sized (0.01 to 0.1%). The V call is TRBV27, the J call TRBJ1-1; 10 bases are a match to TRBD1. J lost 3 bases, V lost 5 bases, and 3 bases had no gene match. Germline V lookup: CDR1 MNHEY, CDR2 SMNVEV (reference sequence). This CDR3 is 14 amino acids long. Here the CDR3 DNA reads TGTGCCAGCAGTCCGGGACAGGGGTACACTGAAGCTTTCTTT. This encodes CASSPGQGYTEAFF.

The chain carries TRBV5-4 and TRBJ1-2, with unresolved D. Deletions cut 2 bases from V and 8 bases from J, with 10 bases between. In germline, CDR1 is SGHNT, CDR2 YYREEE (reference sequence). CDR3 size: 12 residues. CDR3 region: CASSLGRAGYTF. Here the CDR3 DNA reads TGTGCCAGCAGCTTAGGCCGCGCCGGCTACACCTTC.

DNA for the CDR3: TGTGCCAGCAGTCCCGCGGGGGGTGCTGGAAACACCATATATTTT. This sequence encodes CASSPAGGAGNTIYF. The chain has TRBV27 and TRBJ1-3, with D possibly being TRBD1 (5 bases). Trimming removed 5 bases from V and 2 bases from J, with 13 bases in between. CDR3 length: 15 amino acids. The germline gives CDR1 MNHEY, CDR2 SMNVEV (reference sequence).

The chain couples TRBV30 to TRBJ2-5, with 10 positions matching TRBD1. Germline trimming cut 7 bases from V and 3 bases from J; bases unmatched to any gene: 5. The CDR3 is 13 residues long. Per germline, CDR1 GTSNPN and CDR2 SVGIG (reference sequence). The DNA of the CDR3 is TGTGCCTTCGAAGGGACAGGGGAAGAGACCCAGTACTTC. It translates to CAFEGTGEETQYF.

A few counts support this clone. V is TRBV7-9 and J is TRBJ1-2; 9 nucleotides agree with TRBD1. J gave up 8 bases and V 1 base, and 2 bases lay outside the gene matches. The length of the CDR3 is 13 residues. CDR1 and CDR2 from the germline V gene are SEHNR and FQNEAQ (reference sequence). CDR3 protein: CASSLEGTGGYTF. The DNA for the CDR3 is TGTGCCAGCAGCTTAGAGGGGACAGGGGGCTACACCTTC.

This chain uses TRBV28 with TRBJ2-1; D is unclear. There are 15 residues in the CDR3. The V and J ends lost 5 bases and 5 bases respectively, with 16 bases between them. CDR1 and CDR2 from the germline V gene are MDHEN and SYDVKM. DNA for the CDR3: TGTGCCAGCAGTCGGAACAGCCGACCGGACAATGAGCAGTTCTTC. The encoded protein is CASSRNSRPDNEQFF.

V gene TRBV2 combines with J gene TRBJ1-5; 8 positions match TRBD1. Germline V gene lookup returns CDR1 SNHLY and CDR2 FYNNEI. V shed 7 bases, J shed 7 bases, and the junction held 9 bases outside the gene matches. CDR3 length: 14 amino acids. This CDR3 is CASTSDRGGQPQHF. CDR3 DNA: TGTGCCAGCACCTCTGACAGGGGTGGGCAGCCCCAGCATTTT.

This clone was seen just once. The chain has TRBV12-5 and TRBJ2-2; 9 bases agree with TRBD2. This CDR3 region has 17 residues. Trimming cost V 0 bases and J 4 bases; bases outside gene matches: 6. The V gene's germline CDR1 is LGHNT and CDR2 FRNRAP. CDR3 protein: CASGLVQSGRSTGELFF. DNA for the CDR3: TGTGCTAGTGGTTTGGTACAAAGCGGGAGGTCCACCGGGGAGCTGTTTTTT.

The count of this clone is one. CDR3 region: CASSLKVVLTDTQYF. The CDR3 nucleotides read TGTGCCAGCAGCTTGAAGGTGGTCCTCACAGATACGCAGTATTTT. This chain uses TRBV5-5 with TRBJ2-3; D unresolved. The CDR3 has 15 amino acids. Germline V gives CDR1 SGHKS, CDR2 YYEKEE (reference sequence). Trimming cost V 1 base and J 2 bases, with 11 bases left between them.

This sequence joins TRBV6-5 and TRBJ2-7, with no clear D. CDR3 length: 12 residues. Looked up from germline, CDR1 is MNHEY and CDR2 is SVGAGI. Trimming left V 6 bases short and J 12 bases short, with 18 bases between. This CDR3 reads CASRRVRLQRYF. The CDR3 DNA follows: TGTGCCAGCAGGAGAGTACGTCTACAGAGGTACTTC.

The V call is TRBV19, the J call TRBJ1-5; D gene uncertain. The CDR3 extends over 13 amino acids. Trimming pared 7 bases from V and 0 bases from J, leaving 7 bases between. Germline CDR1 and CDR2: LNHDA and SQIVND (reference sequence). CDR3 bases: TGTGCCAGTAAGGACTATAGCAATCAGCCCCAGCATTTT. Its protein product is CASKDYSNQPQHF. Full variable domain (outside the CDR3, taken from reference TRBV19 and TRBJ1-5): DGGITQSPKYLFRKEGQNVTLSCEQNLNHDAMYWYRQDPGQGLRLIYYSQIVNDFQKGDIAEGYSVSREKKESFPLTVTSAQKNPTAFYLCASKDYSNQPQHFGDGTRLSIL.

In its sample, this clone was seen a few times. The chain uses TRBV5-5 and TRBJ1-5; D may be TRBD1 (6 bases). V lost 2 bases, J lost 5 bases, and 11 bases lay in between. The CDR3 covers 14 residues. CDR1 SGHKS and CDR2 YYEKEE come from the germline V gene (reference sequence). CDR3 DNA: TGTGCCAGCAGCTTCTCAGGGGCTGATCAGCCCCAGCATTTT. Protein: CASSFSGADQPQHF. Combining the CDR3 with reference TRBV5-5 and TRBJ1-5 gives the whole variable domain DAGVTQSPTHLIKTRGQQVTLRCSPISGHKSVSWYQQVLGQGPQFIFQYYEKEERGRGNFPDRFSARQFPNYSSELNVNALLLGDSALYLCASSFSGADQPQHFGDGTRLSIL.

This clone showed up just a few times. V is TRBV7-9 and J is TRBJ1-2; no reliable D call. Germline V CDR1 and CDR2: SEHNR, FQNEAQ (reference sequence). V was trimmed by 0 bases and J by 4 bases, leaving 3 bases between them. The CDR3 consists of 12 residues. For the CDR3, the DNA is TGTGCCAGCAGCTTAGCCATCTATGGCTACACCTTC. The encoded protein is CASSLAIYGYTF.

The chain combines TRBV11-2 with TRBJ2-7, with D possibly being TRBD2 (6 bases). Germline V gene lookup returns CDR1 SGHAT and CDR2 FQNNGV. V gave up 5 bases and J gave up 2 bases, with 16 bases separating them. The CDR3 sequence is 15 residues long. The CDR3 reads CASSPARGTTYEQYF. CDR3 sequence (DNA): TGTGCCAGCAGCCCCGCCCGGGGGACCACCTACGAGCAGTACTTC.

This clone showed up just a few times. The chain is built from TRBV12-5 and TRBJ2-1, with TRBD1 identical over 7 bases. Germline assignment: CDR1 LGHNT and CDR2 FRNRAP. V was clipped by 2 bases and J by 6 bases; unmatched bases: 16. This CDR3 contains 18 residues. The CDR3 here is CASGLLTDGTVSTNEQFF. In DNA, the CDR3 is TGTGCTAGTGGTTTGCTTACGGACGGGACAGTCTCTACCAATGAGCAGTTCTTC.

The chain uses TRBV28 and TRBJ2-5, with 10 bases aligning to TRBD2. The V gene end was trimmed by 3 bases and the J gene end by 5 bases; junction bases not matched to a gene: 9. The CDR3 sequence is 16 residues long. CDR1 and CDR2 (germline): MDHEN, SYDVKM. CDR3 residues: CASSFGSGRAPETQYF. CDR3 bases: TGTGCCAGCAGTTTTGGCAGCGGGAGGGCCCCGGAGACCCAGTACTTC.

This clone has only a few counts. CDR3 nucleotides: TGTGCCTGGAGTGCCGGACTAGCGCGGGAAGAGCAGTACTTC. It yields the protein CAWSAGLAREEQYF. V and J are TRBV30 and TRBJ2-7; 9 bases are shared with TRBD2. The germline V gene has CDR1 GTSNPN and CDR2 SVGIG (reference sequence). This CDR3 contains 14 residues. J gave up 7 bases and V 1 base, and 8 bases lay outside the gene matches.

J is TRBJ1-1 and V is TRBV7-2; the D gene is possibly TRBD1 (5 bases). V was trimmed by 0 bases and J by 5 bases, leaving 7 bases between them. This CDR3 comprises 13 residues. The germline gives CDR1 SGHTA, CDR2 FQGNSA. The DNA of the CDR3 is TGTGCCAGCAGCTTAGCGTGGGGGACTGAAGCTTTCTTT. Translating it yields CASSLAWGTEAFF.